The 20 T cell receptor beta chains presented below share a single source sample, sequenced in a study of blood T cell repertoires in COVID-19. Some clones are missing from TCRdb's copy, which holds only in-frame ones; the method was immunoSEQ multiplex PCR. This sample has more than 200,000 clones, with about 90% found just once. The sample comprised PBMCs or T cells enriched from blood (not recorded which). The receptors come from a woman in her twenties or thirties who had been exposed to COVID-19.

The chain joins TRBV19 to TRBJ1-2, with TRBD1 matching 9 bases. V dropped 4 bases and J dropped 2; count of bases not matched to a gene: 5. Germline values: CDR1 LNHDA, CDR2 SQIVND (reference sequence). There are 15 residues in the CDR3. As DNA, the CDR3 is TGTGCCAGTAGTACAGACAGGGGGAGGAACTATGGCTACACCTTC. Amino acid sequence: CASSTDRGRNYGYTF.

This clone was found once. V gene TRBV30 combines with J gene TRBJ1-2; D call uncertain. The CDR3 has 11 residues. Germline V CDR1 and CDR2: GTSNPN, SVGIG (reference sequence). V dropped 3 bases and J dropped 6 bases, with 8 bases sitting between them. The CDR3 is CAWSAADGYTF. The CDR3 bases are TGTGCCTGGAGCGCTGCAGATGGCTACACCTTC.

The CDR3 DNA follows: TGCGCCAGCAGCTTTGAGGGCTCCGGGTCACCCCTCCACTTT. Amino acids: CASSFEGSGSPLHF. The chain has TRBV5-1 and TRBJ1-6; no reliable D call. Deletions cut 2 bases from V and 10 bases from J, with 13 bases between. Germline V gene data show CDR1 as SGHRS and CDR2 as YFSETQ. The CDR3 is made up of 14 amino acids. The entire variable domain, with the rest obtained from reference TRBV5-1 and TRBJ1-6, is as follows: KAGVTQTPRYLIKTRGQQVTLSCSPISGHRSVSWYQQTPGQGLQFLFEYFSETQRNKGNFPGRFSGRQFSNSRSEMNVSTLELGDSALYLCASSFEGSGSPLHFGNGTRLTVT.

For the CDR3, the DNA is TGTGCCTGGAGTCGGACAACCATGAACACTGAAGCTTTCTTT. It specifies CAWSRTTMNTEAFF. This rearrangement joins TRBV30 to TRBJ1-1; D is possibly TRBD1 (5 bases). This CDR3 region has 14 residues. V dropped 2 bases and J dropped 0 bases, with 10 bases sitting between them. CDR1 and CDR2 from the germline V gene are GTSNPN and SVGIG (reference sequence).

CDR3 sequence: CASSENRGRETQYF. For the CDR3, the DNA is TGTGCCAGCAGCGAAAACAGGGGGCGAGAGACCCAGTACTTC. The rearrangement uses TRBV3-1 (or the pseudogene TRBV3-2) and TRBJ2-5; 9 positions agree with TRBD1. Germline V gene sequence: CDR1 LGHDT, CDR2 YNNKEL (reference sequence). J was trimmed by 4 bases and V by 5 bases; bases with no gene match: 5. The CDR3 totals 14 residues.

The chain recombines TRBV11-2 with TRBJ1-5, with 7 bases that match TRBD1. Germline CDR1 SGHAT, CDR2 FQNNGV. The CDR3 runs to 14 residues. The V and J ends lost 5 bases and 5 bases, in that order; junction bases with no gene match: 6. CDR3 region: CASSPGQVDQPQHF. CDR3 DNA: TGTGCCAGCAGCCCAGGACAGGTGGATCAGCCCCAGCATTTT.

In its sample, this clone was seen once. The chain combines TRBV27 with TRBJ2-1; 9 nucleotides align to TRBD2. After removal of 5 bases from V and 6 bases from J, the junction contained 5 bases not matched to a gene. This CDR3 comprises 14 residues. The germline V gene encodes CDR1 MNHEY and CDR2 SMNVEV (reference sequence). CDR3 protein: CASSPGGRANEQFF. CDR3 DNA sequence: TGTGCCAGCAGTCCCGGCGGGAGGGCCAATGAGCAGTTCTTC.

The rearrangement joins TRBV7-6 to TRBJ1-1, with a tentative D call TRBD1 (6 bases). This CDR3 is built from 14 residues. The germline V gene has CDR1 SGHVS and CDR2 FNYEAQ. V was clipped by 2 bases and J by 3 bases, with 10 bases between them. The CDR3 DNA follows: TGTGCCAGCAGCTTAAGTCAGGGGTACACTGAAGCTTTCTTT. Residues: CASSLSQGYTEAFF.

This chain's CDR3 is CASSRGTGVYNEQFF. CDR3 DNA sequence: TGTGCCAGCAGTCGTGGGACAGGGGTCTACAATGAGCAGTTCTTC. The chain carries TRBV6-5 and TRBJ2-1; TRBD1 matches 10 bases. This CDR3 spans 15 amino acids. V shed 5 bases, J shed 3 bases, and the junction held 4 bases outside the gene matches. CDR1 is MNHEY and CDR2 is SVGAGI in the germline V gene.

The chain joins TRBV19 to TRBJ2-4, with TRBD2 identical over 7 bases. V dropped 5 bases and J dropped 0; count of bases not matched to a gene: 4. This CDR3 has 15 residues. The germline gives CDR1 LNHDA, CDR2 SQIVND (reference sequence). The CDR3 protein is CASSGGGLAKNIQYF. In nucleotides, the CDR3 is TGTGCCAGTAGTGGCGGGGGATTAGCCAAAAACATTCAGTACTTC.

CDR3 sequence (DNA): TGTGCCAGCAGCGCATACAAGAACACTGAAGCTTTCTTT. Protein: CASSAYKNTEAFF. This chain joins TRBV11-2 and TRBJ1-1; D is unclear. CDR3 length equals 13 residues. The germline gives CDR1 SGHAT, CDR2 FQNNGV. V dropped 5 bases and J dropped 1 base, with 8 bases sitting between them.

This clone has only one observation. The chain employs TRBV3-1 (or the pseudogene TRBV3-2) and TRBJ2-7; 7 nucleotides align to TRBD2. Germline CDR1 LGHDT, CDR2 YNNKEL (reference sequence). The CDR3 extends over 14 amino acids. The junction had 11 bases not matched to a gene; V was cut back by 6 bases and J by 6 bases. CDR3 in amino acids: CASRPPGLRSEQYF. The DNA of the CDR3 is TGTGCCAGCAGACCCCCGGGACTACGCTCCGAGCAGTACTTC.

V gene TRBV19 combines with J gene TRBJ1-5, with D perhaps matching TRBD1 (6 bases). V was trimmed by 6 bases and J by 11 bases, leaving 23 bases between them. The CDR3 is 15 amino acids. Germline assignment: CDR1 LNHDA and CDR2 SQIVND (reference sequence). CDR3 sequence: CASSLRDTGMLTQHF. The CDR3 coding sequence is TGTGCCAGTAGCCTACGGGACACAGGAATGTTAACCCAGCATTTT.

The chain is built from TRBV5-1 and TRBJ1-4; 11 bases match TRBD1. Germline V gene sequence: CDR1 SGHRS, CDR2 YFSETQ. Unmatched junction bases numbered 7, after V lost 4 bases and J lost 2 bases. The CDR3 sequence is 17 residues long. The CDR3 loop is CASSTGTGGNTNEKLFF. CDR3 nucleotides: TGCGCCAGCAGCACCGGGACAGGGGGGAATACTAATGAAAAACTGTTTTTT.

The chain uses TRBV5-1 and TRBJ2-7; tentative D call: TRBD1 (6 bases). Germline CDR1 is SGHRS and CDR2 is YFSETQ. Trimming took 0 bases from V and 2 from J, leaving 12 bases between them. The CDR3 has 15 residues. In nucleotides, the CDR3 is TGCGCCAGCAGCTTGGAGTTAGGGGGAACCTACGAGCAGTACTTC. Amino acid sequence: CASSLELGGTYEQYF.

This CDR3 reads CASSLRGLETQYF. The CDR3 nucleotides read TGCGCCAGCAGCTTGAGGGGTCTCGAGACCCAGTACTTC. The chain couples TRBV5-1 to TRBJ2-5; D may be TRBD1 (5 bases). Trimming pared 1 base from V and 5 bases from J, leaving 9 bases between. Germline loops: CDR1 SGHRS, CDR2 YFSETQ. The CDR3 sequence is 13 residues long.

J is TRBJ1-2 and V is TRBV29-1; D is possibly TRBD1 (6 bases). From germline, CDR1 is SQVTM and CDR2 ANQGSEA. This CDR3 contains 12 residues. V shed 3 bases and J shed 5 bases, with 10 bases lying between them. For the CDR3, the DNA is TGCAGCGTTGATGGGGGCGATTATGGCTACACCTTC. It translates to CSVDGGDYGYTF.

The rearrangement links TRBV5-1 to TRBJ2-3; 12 bases fit TRBD2. The V gene's germline CDR1 is SGHRS and CDR2 YFSETQ. Unmatched junction bases numbered 9, after V lost 7 bases and J lost 3 bases. CDR3 length: 16 residues. In DNA, the CDR3 is TGCGCCAGCGAACTGACTAGCGGGAGTGTAACAGATACGCAGTATTTT. Its translation is CASELTSGSVTDTQYF.

The gene calls are TRBV10-2 and TRBJ2-7, with 9 bases aligning to TRBD2. With V trimmed by 6 bases and J by 2 bases, 5 bases remained unmatched. Per germline, CDR1 WSHSY and CDR2 SAAADI. The length of the CDR3 is 14 residues. As DNA, the CDR3 is TGCGCCAGCAGGGGCGGGAGGGTAGCCTACGAGCAGTACTTC. This translates into CASRGGRVAYEQYF.

The rearrangement uses TRBV6-5 and TRBJ1-1; D remains ambiguous. The CDR3 has 14 amino acids. The germline V and J ends were trimmed by 5 bases and 1 base, with 11 bases remaining between them. Germline lookup yields CDR1 MNHEY and CDR2 SVGAGI. The CDR3 DNA is TGTGCCAGCAGTACGGGGAAAAGGAACACTGAAGCTTTCTTT. Amino acid sequence: CASSTGKRNTEAFF.